This T cell receptor (beta chain) was sequenced in a study of PD-1 blockade in classical Hodgkin lymphoma (dated by TCRdb to 2020 to 2021). Study-wide context: Nivolumab dosing was 3 mg/kg intravenously every 2 weeks, continuing until either disease progression or unacceptable toxicity. The study used CyTOF and TCR beta sequencing to define a peripheral blood immune signature of response to PD-1 blockade in classical Hodgkin lymphoma. Broad study findings and their caveats: CD4+ but not CD8+ TCR diversity rose significantly by C4D1 (p=0.0027 vs p=0.16), most apparent in complete responders (p=0.02). Only a single clinical trial cohort was studied, and what caused the repertoire differences, possibly disease activity or prior therapy, remained undefined. Lower diversity was seen in patients whose nivolumab began less than 1 year after ASCT, and these patients were left out of later analyses so that immune reconstitution would not confound the results. Trial patients achieving complete response had baseline diversity similar to newly diagnosed patients, whereas partial responders and progressors had significantly lower diversity. Baseline TCR diversity was reported to be lower in newly diagnosed patients than in healthy donors and to be lower still in relapsed/refractory patients.

The Qiagen DNeasy kit was used to extract genomic DNA both from unsorted PBMCs and from the negatively selected CD4+ and CD8+ fractions. TCR beta CDR3 regions were subjected to amplification by immunoSEQ multiplex PCR with primers that anneal to V and J segments. A synthetic immune receptor repertoire was used to minimize amplification bias, and any residual bias was removed computationally once sequencing was done. On the study's bioinformatics: Repertoire diversity was quantified as the Shannon entropy index using custom Python scripts. The unsorted, CD4+ and CD8+ repertoires were each analyzed separately, with the exception of combined analyses, where CD4+ and CD8+ sequences were merged in silico. A clone was considered expanded if an increase in frequency of at least 2-fold after treatment relative to C1D1 was found, and a pseudocount of 0.5 was applied to clones undetected at baseline. Singleton clones were defined as clones with 0 or 1 copy at C1D1, and non-singleton clones were defined as clones with 2 or more copies. By matching protein sequences in sorted samples from the same patient, clones expanded in unsorted samples were annotated as CD4+, CD8+ or unknown. Diversity changes from C1D1 to C4D1 were tested in paired samples using Wilcoxon tests. TCRdb took over this immuneACCESS table, retaining in-frame rearrangements with V and J assigned. Such tables are incomplete; in checked studies, under half of the missing clones stem from an unresolved V gene, and the remainder is unexplained. Clone size and V and J calls were adopted from that table, with D and trimming inferred from the DNA. This sample is represented by tens of thousands of clones; more than 75% of them were singletons. The ten largest account for around 20% of the sample.

The sample's time point, from its label and the paper: cycle 4 day 1 (C4D1), after less than 7 weeks of nivolumab. Every trial patient had relapsed following autologous stem cell transplantation, and prior brentuximab vedotin exposure was what differed among cohorts A, B and C. The trial cohort was composed of some 57 patients with relapsed/refractory classical Hodgkin lymphoma, for whom complete response, partial response or progressive disease was recorded as best overall response. Single-agent nivolumab was administered to trial patients in the multi-cohort phase II CheckMate 205 trial. Best overall response was determined by an independent review committee according to the 2007 International Working Group response criteria. PBMCs from the trial were collected at three points: immediately before nivolumab initiation (C1D1), and during therapy at cycle 2 day 1 and cycle 4 day 1. Peripheral blood was collected in 8 mL Vacutainer Cell Preparation Tubes, from which PBMCs were isolated by centrifugation and then cryopreserved.

Per the germline V gene (reference sequence), GTSNPN is the CDR1 and SVGIG is the CDR2. From cysteine to phenylalanine, the CDR3 is 12 amino acids long. Of all the DNA, just the CDR3 is kept, 36 bases in frame from base 1. Trimming takes 0 bases from V and 5 bases from J, and the germline ends sit 7 bases apart. Concerning this clone itself: The clone's antigen remains unknown. The record has no base qualities; no much larger clone is one base away.

The receptor was isolated from a human donor with classical Hodgkin lymphoma. The rearrangement joined TRBV30 to TRBJ2-5, with the identity of the D gene unclear. The sequencing here drew on peripheral blood mononuclear cells (PBMCs), taken before the fourth cycle of nivolumab. The DNA reads as follows: TGTGCCTGGAGTGTCCAAGGGGAGACCCAGTACTTC. This is translated as CAWSVQGETQYF.